The rows below give T cell receptor beta chains drawn from one sample of a study of T cells in Graves' hyperthyroidism and ophthalmopathy. TCRdb called the multiplex PCR reads again in MiXCR, with one record for every CDR3 protein. The top ten hold around 20% of the sample, which has 500,000 to 600,000 distinct CDR3 sequences, around 42% seen once. Sequenced sample: peripheral blood or thyroid tissue (not recorded which). The receptors shown here come from an adult woman with Graves' disease, either hyperthyroidism or ophthalmopathy (not recorded which). Both conserved end residues are part of each CDR3. The order of the fields is J gene, V gene, clone size, D gene, CDR3 DNA, CDR3 protein. The D gene is left open where the match is weak. Some rows mark clone size as missing; the rest say once, few, many or name a class of expanded clone.

j_gene: TRBJ1-2; v_gene: TRBV4-1; abundance: many; d_gene: .; CDR3nt: TGCGCCAGCAGCCAAGACTCCAGGGTTCGAGGCTATGGCTACACCTTC; CDR3aa: CASSQDSRVRGYGYTF
j_gene: TRBJ1-5; v_gene: TRBV9; abundance: .; d_gene: .; CDR3nt: TGTGCCAGCAGCGGATCCCGGGAGCCCCAGCATTTT; CDR3aa: CASSGSREPQHF
j_gene: TRBJ1-6; v_gene: TRBV19; abundance: many; d_gene: .; CDR3nt: TGTGCCAGTAGATGGGGCTGGAATTCACCCCTCCACTTT; CDR3aa: CASRWGWNSPLHF
j_gene: TRBJ1-6; v_gene: TRBV2; abundance: few; d_gene: .; CDR3nt: TGTGCCAGCAAGAAGGGGGATTCACCCCTCCACTTT; CDR3aa: CASKKGDSPLHF
j_gene: TRBJ1-3; v_gene: TRBV11-2; abundance: .; d_gene: .; CDR3nt: TGTGCCAGCAGCGAAAACGGGGTTCAGAACACCATATATTTT; CDR3aa: CASSENGVQNTIYF
j_gene: TRBJ2-7; v_gene: TRBV7-2; abundance: .; d_gene: TRBD2; CDR3nt: TGTGCCAGCAGCTTAGATTCGGGACTAGCGGGAGTCACCGAGCAGTACTTC; CDR3aa: CASSLDSGLAGVTEQYF
j_gene: TRBJ1-1; v_gene: TRBV10-3; abundance: many; d_gene: TRBD1; CDR3nt: TGTGCCATCAGTGTGAACAGGGGGGTCGGAGCTTTCTTT; CDR3aa: CAISVNRGVGAFF
j_gene: TRBJ1-4; v_gene: TRBV14; abundance: few; d_gene: TRBD1; CDR3nt: TGTGCCAGCAGCCTCGGGACAGGGTTCTCAAAACTGTTTTTT; CDR3aa: CASSLGTGFSKLFF
j_gene: TRBJ1-5; v_gene: TRBV18; abundance: .; d_gene: .; CDR3nt: TGTGCCAGCTCAGGACAGATCAATCAGCCCCAGCATTTT; CDR3aa: CASSGQINQPQHF
j_gene: TRBJ2-2; v_gene: TRBV4-1; abundance: .; d_gene: .; CDR3nt: TGCGCCAGCAAATCAGGGGGGACAGACACCGGGGAGCTGTTTTTT; CDR3aa: CASKSGGTDTGELFF
j_gene: TRBJ1-1; v_gene: TRBV29-1; abundance: .; d_gene: .; CDR3nt: TGTAGCGTTAGGAGCCGGGGGCGAGAGAACACTGAAGCTTTCTTT; CDR3aa: CSVRSRGRENTEAFF
j_gene: TRBJ1-4; v_gene: TRBV29-1; abundance: .; d_gene: .; CDR3nt: TGCAGCGTTGGAGGTGTGAATGAAAAACTGTTTTTT; CDR3aa: CSVGGVNEKLFF